These 27 T cell receptor beta chains were all obtained from the same sample, sequenced in a study of T cell repertoires in cytomegalovirus infection. The antigens for these receptors are not known. TCRdb ran MiXCR on the reads and lists one entry per CDR3 protein. The table shows over 100,000 distinct CDR3 sequences, with under 30% occurring only once. Here the sequenced sample was CD8+ T cells from cultured PBMCs, taken from culture after CMV antigen stimulation. These receptors originate from a human donor in good health (CMV status not recorded). Some clones in this sample may be carry-over from other donors' samples.

The CDR3 loop is CSVEGGADYEQYF. CDR3 nucleotide sequence: TGCAGCGTTGAAGGTGGGGCCGACTACGAGCAGTACTTC. The chain has TRBV29-1 and TRBJ2-7; TRBD1 might be the D (5 bases). Trimming stripped 1 base from V and 3 bases from J, with 10 bases between. Germline CDR1 SQVTM, CDR2 ANQGSEA. This CDR3 has 13 amino acids.

The CDR3 nucleotides are TGCAGTGCTAGAGGGACATATGGGGCCAACGTCCTGACTTTC. It codes for CSARGTYGANVLTF. The J gene is TRBJ2-6, the V gene TRBV20-1; possibly TRBD1 for D (5 bases). The CDR3 has 14 residues. Trimming left V 1 base short and J 3 bases short, with 7 bases between. Germline V gene sequence: CDR1 DFQATT, CDR2 SNEGSKA (reference sequence).

The rearrangement links TRBV5-1 to TRBJ1-6; D not resolved. Germline V lookup: CDR1 SGHRS, CDR2 YFSETQ. V was clipped by 0 bases and J by 9 bases, with 10 bases between them. This CDR3 region has 14 residues. The CDR3, as DNA: TGCGCCAGCAGCTTGGAAGGGTTTGGTTCACCCCTCCACTTT. Its translation: CASSLEGFGSPLHF.

The chain links TRBV20-1 to TRBJ2-3, with a tentative D call TRBD1 (5 bases). The V gene lost 4 bases and the J gene lost 2 bases, with 13 bases spanning the gap. The length of the CDR3 is 14 residues. The germline gives CDR1 DFQATT, CDR2 SNEGSKA (reference sequence). In DNA form, the CDR3 reads TGCAGTGCTACGGCCTGGGGCAACACAGATACGCAGTATTTT. This encodes CSATAWGNTDTQYF.

The chain combines TRBV2 with TRBJ2-1; no clear D gene. V was shortened by 1 base and J by 8 bases, with 9 bases between the two germline ends. CDR1 is SNHLY, CDR2 FYNNEI, per germline. This CDR3 is built from 13 residues. Here the CDR3 reads CASSEVHLDEQFF. DNA for the CDR3: TGTGCCAGCAGTGAAGTTCATTTGGATGAGCAGTTCTTC. Looking up the rest from reference TRBV2 and TRBJ2-1 gives the full variable domain: EPEVTQTPSHQVTQMGQEVILRCVPISNHLYFYWYRQILGQKVEFLVSFYNNEISEKSEIFDDQFSVERPDGSNFTLKIRSTKLEDSAMYFCASSEVHLDEQFFGPGTRLTVL.

This clonotype was recorded a few times. J is TRBJ2-7 and V is TRBV11-2, with 8 bases identical to TRBD1. Germline V CDR1 and CDR2: SGHAT, FQNNGV. Trimming at V came to 1 base and at J to 1 base, leaving 6 bases not matched to a gene. The CDR3 spans 16 residues. DNA of the CDR3: TGTGCCAGCAGCTTAGCCGGTTACAGGGGGTCCTACGAGCAGTACTTC. Translating it yields CASSLAGYRGSYEQYF.

The chain carries TRBV6-6 and TRBJ2-2; D is uncertain. The CDR3 contains 13 residues. Trimming took 7 bases from V and 3 from J, leaving 9 bases between them. Germline V lookup: CDR1 MNHNY, CDR2 SVGAGI (reference sequence). The CDR3 loop is CASTKGDTGELFF. The DNA for the CDR3 is TGTGCCAGCACGAAGGGTGACACCGGGGAGCTGTTTTTT.

There are many counts of this clonotype. The CDR3 sequence: CASSLTMPDRGRFQNTEAFF. CDR3 in DNA: TGCGCCAGCAGCCTCACAATGCCCGACAGGGGACGGTTTCAGAACACTGAAGCTTTCTTT. The rearrangement links TRBV4-1 to TRBJ1-1; TRBD1 matches at 8 bases. Germline assignment: CDR1 MGHRA and CDR2 YSYEKL. V was pared by 4 bases and J by 1 base, with 20 bases of the junction left unmatched. This CDR3 region has 20 residues.

The rearrangement joins TRBV20-1 to TRBJ1-1; D unresolved. The V and J ends lost 0 bases and 1 base respectively, with 9 bases between them. The CDR3 runs to 14 residues. Germline CDR1 is DFQATT and CDR2 is SNEGSKA (reference sequence). CDR3 nucleotides: TGCAGTGCTAGAGAAGGCCCCCGGAACACTGAAGCTTTCTTT. It encodes CSAREGPRNTEAFF.

The chain uses TRBV6-1 and TRBJ1-5; TRBD1 matches at 7 bases. Trimming removed 3 bases from V and 6 bases from J; junction bases left unmatched: 8. The CDR3 sequence is 15 residues long. Germline V gene lookup returns CDR1 MNHNS and CDR2 SASEGT. CDR3 bases: TGTGCCAGCAGTGACTCACAGGGGACGAGTCAGCCCCAGCATTTT. Translated: CASSDSQGTSQPQHF.

The chain joins TRBV7-7 to TRBJ2-2, with D unclear. Germline assignment: CDR1 SSHAT and CDR2 FNYEAQ (reference sequence). V lost 6 bases, J lost 5 bases, and 13 bases lay in between. The CDR3 loop spans 14 amino acids. DNA of the CDR3: TGTGCCAGCAGTCGGGTCCCCAGTACCGGGGAGCTGTTTTTT. Its protein is CASSRVPSTGELFF.

This clonotype was seen ten or more times. This chain joins TRBV28 and TRBJ1-1, with TRBD1 matching 11 bases. The CDR3 consists of 14 residues. From germline, CDR1 is MDHEN and CDR2 SYDVKM. V lost 4 bases and J lost 6; bases outside the gene matches: 4. This chain's CDR3 is CASSSWTGGAEAFF. In nucleotides, the CDR3 is TGTGCCAGCAGTTCCTGGACAGGGGGCGCTGAAGCTTTCTTT.

This clonotype was counted only a few times. V is TRBV27 and J is TRBJ2-7; 8 positions agree with TRBD2. CDR3 length equals 14 residues. CDR1 MNHEY and CDR2 SMNVEV come from the germline V gene (reference sequence). The V segment lost 5 bases and the J segment 6 bases; nucleotides outside the gene matches: 9. CDR3: CASSPSAGGSEQYF. Here the CDR3 DNA reads TGTGCCAGCAGTCCCTCGGCGGGGGGAAGCGAGCAGTACTTC.

This clonotype was picked up a small number of times. V is TRBV2 and J is TRBJ2-3, with 7 positions matching TRBD2. With V trimmed by 8 bases and J by 2 bases, 7 bases remained unmatched. The CDR3 spans 14 residues. The germline V gene has CDR1 SNHLY and CDR2 FYNNEI. As DNA, the CDR3 is TGTGCCAGCTTTTCGGGGGGAACCACAGATACGCAGTATTTT. It translates to CASFSGGTTDTQYF.

The chain has TRBV5-7 and TRBJ2-7, with 13 nucleotides matching TRBD2. TRBV5-7 is noted as an ORF with a role that remains uncertain. This CDR3 is 18 amino acids long. The junction had 10 bases not matched to a gene; V was cut back by 4 bases and J by 0 bases. CDR3: CASSRGLAGVQTSYEQYF. For the CDR3, the DNA is TGTGCCAGCAGCCGCGGACTAGCGGGGGTGCAAACCTCCTACGAGCAGTACTTC.

This clonotype has only a few counts. This rearrangement joins TRBV12-3 or TRBV12-4 to TRBJ2-3; D unresolved. This CDR3 is built from 13 residues. V was pared by 11 bases and J by 0 bases, with 12 bases between. CDR3 coding DNA: TGTGCCTGTACAGACTCTAGCACAGATACGCAGTATTTT. Residues: CACTDSSTDTQYF.

The rearrangement uses TRBV27 and TRBJ2-7; perhaps TRBD1 as D (5 bases). The length of the CDR3 is 12 residues. Trimming took off 6 bases at V and 4 bases at J, with 10 bases between the two ends. Germline V gene sequence: CDR1 MNHEY, CDR2 SMNVEV (reference sequence). The CDR3, as DNA: TGTGCCAGCAGCTCGACAGTTTACGAGCAGTACTTC. Residues: CASSSTVYEQYF.

The sample holds many counts of this clonotype. The genes are TRBV7-2 and TRBJ2-3; 7 bases line up with TRBD2. The CDR3 runs 15 residues. The germline gives CDR1 SGHTA, CDR2 FQGNSA. V lost 5 bases, J lost 1 base, and 6 bases stayed unmatched. The CDR3 sequence: CASSRYGGGTDTQYF. The CDR3 bases are TGTGCCAGCAGCCGGTATGGGGGGGGCACAGATACGCAGTATTTT.

This clonotype came up a few times. This chain uses TRBV28 with TRBJ2-1, with TRBD2 matching over 13 bases. The CDR3 runs 17 residues. J lost 4 bases, V lost 3 bases, and 6 bases had no gene match. Germline CDR1 reads MDHEN; CDR2 reads SYDVKM. The CDR3 DNA reads TGTGCCAGCAGTTTCCGGACTAGCGGGGGCCTTTACAATGAGCAGTTCTTC. Translation gives CASSFRTSGGLYNEQFF. Based on the CDR3 plus reference TRBV28 and TRBJ2-1, the full variable domain is DVKVTQSSRYLVKRTGEKVFLECVQDMDHENMFWYRQDPGLGLRLIYFSYDVKMKEKGDIPEGYSVSREKKERFSLILESASTNQTSMYLCASSFRTSGGLYNEQFFGPGTRLTVL.

This clonotype has at least ten counts. The chain has TRBV28 and TRBJ2-5, with a possible D match to TRBD2 (6 bases). There are 14 residues in the CDR3. Germline V lookup: CDR1 MDHEN, CDR2 SYDVKM. Trimming took 5 bases from V and 4 from J, leaving 14 bases between them. CDR3 nucleotides: TGTGCCAGCAGTAGGGACTTGTTTGGAGAGACCCAGTACTTC. Translation: CASSRDLFGETQYF.

The rearrangement joins TRBV6-8 to TRBJ1-5; a possible D gene is TRBD1 (6 bases). The CDR3 consists of 15 residues. Germline V gene data show CDR1 as MNHGY and CDR2 as SAAAGT. V was shortened by 2 bases and J by 0 bases, with 8 bases between the two germline ends. CDR3 amino acids: CASSYGGGSNQPQHF. CDR3 DNA sequence: TGTGCCAGCAGTTACGGAGGGGGTAGCAATCAGCCCCAGCATTTT.

V and J are TRBV6-1 and TRBJ2-5; D ambiguous. The CDR3 is made up of 14 amino acids. V gave up 6 bases and J gave up 1 base, with 12 bases separating them. CDR1 and CDR2 from the germline V gene are MNHNS and SASEGT. CDR3 in amino acids: CASSLSDGQETQYF. The CDR3, as DNA: TGTGCCAGCAGCCTTTCAGACGGCCAAGAGACCCAGTACTTC.

This sequence joins TRBV9 and TRBJ2-7; perhaps D is TRBD1 or TRBD2 (5 bases each). The CDR3 extends over 14 amino acids. V was shortened by 3 bases and J by 5 bases, with 15 bases between the two germline ends. Germline CDR1 SGDLS, CDR2 YYNGEE. The chain's CDR3 is CASSEGRGLNEQYF. The CDR3, as DNA: TGTGCCAGCAGCGAAGGCCGGGGCCTAAACGAGCAGTACTTC. Looking up the rest from reference TRBV9 and TRBJ2-7 gives the full variable domain: DSGVTQTPKHLITATGQRVTLRCSPRSGDLSVYWYQQSLDQGLQFLIQYYNGEERAKGNILERFSAQQFPDLHSELNLSSLELGDSALYFCASSEGRGLNEQYFGPGTRLTVT.

J is TRBJ1-5 and V is TRBV28; D not resolved. The length of the CDR3 is 14 residues. The germline V gene encodes CDR1 MDHEN and CDR2 SYDVKM. V shed 5 bases and J shed 7 bases, with 15 bases lying between them. Here the CDR3 DNA reads TGTGCCAGCAGTCCCCTTGGGCTCGGGCAGCCCCAGCATTTT. Its protein is CASSPLGLGQPQHF.

This chain connects TRBV6-5 to TRBJ2-4, with D maybe TRBD2 (7 bases). The length of the CDR3 is 16 residues. The V gene lost 2 bases and the J gene lost 5 bases, with 16 bases spanning the gap. Germline-derived CDR1 and CDR2 are MNHEY and SVGAGI. The CDR3 DNA follows: TGTGCCAGCAGTTACGGGGGCGGCGGGGGCCAAAACATTCAGTACTTC. Translated: CASSYGGGGGQNIQYF.

V is TRBV24-1 and J is TRBJ2-1; D not certain. The CDR3 runs to 14 residues. V gave up 2 bases and J gave up 3 bases, with 7 bases separating them. Germline V CDR1 and CDR2: KGHDR, SFDVKD. In DNA, the CDR3 is TGTGCCACCAGTGATTCTGGGTTCTACAATGAGCAGTTCTTC. Translated: CATSDSGFYNEQFF.

In this sample, this clonotype turned up a few times. V gene TRBV12-3 or TRBV12-4 combines with J gene TRBJ2-7; D is ambiguous. The CDR3 loop spans 13 amino acids. Trimming took off 2 bases at V and 2 bases at J, with 7 bases between the two ends. This CDR3 reads CASSLWPTYEQYF. In nucleotides, the CDR3 is TGTGCCAGCAGTTTATGGCCTACCTACGAGCAGTACTTC.